Below, one T cell receptor beta chain is given with its context. Its antigen is still unknown. Measured with immunoSEQ multiplex PCR; TCRdb has only the in-frame clones, and not every one. The sample holds about 70,000 clones, around 72% seen once. ViraFEST assay sequencing came after antigen-specific CD4+ T cells were expanded with viral peptide pools. Cells that had been cultured for 10 days were the source of isolated CD4+ T cells. Infection with SARS-CoV-2 occurred in the person between March and December 2020, and PCR confirmed it. The data were obtained in a study of vaccination effects on CD4 cells after COVID-19. The CDR3 length is 15 residues. V lost 2 bases and J lost 4, with 11 bases in between. Germline V CDR1 and CDR2: SGHTA, FQGTGA.

The sequenced sample was CD4+ T cells from PBMCs cultured with HIV peptides, obtained before COVID-19 vaccination. Documented subset: HIV-1 Nef peptide pool negative control/reference culture. V usage is TRBV7-3 and J usage is TRBJ2-2; TRBD1 or TRBD2 may be the D gene (5 bases each). The sequence derives from a human donor who had a prior SARS-CoV-2 infection. CDR3 sequence reads: CASSLSGTSTGELFF. CDR3 sequence (DNA): TGTGCCAGCAGCTTATCCGGGACCAGCACCGGGGAGCTGTTTTTT.